These 25 T cell receptor beta chains share one sample of origin, sequenced in a study of shared clonotypes between healthy human individuals. The naive CD8 subset, CD45RO-negative cells positively selected for CCR7, excluded terminally differentiated effector memory CD45RA+ cells. Data came from immunoSEQ multiplex PCR; TCRdb stores just in-frame clones and leaves some out. The sample has 2 million to 2.5 million clones; about 93% are singletons. The specimen was naive CD8+ T cells from PBMCs. The source is a man aged 18 to 35 in good health. Some clones in this sample may be carry-over from other donors' samples.

This chain uses TRBV2 with TRBJ2-3, with TRBD1 identical over 11 bases. Trimming at V came to 6 bases and at J to 1 base, leaving 6 bases not matched to a gene. The CDR3 contains 16 residues. CDR1 and CDR2 (germline): SNHLY, FYNNEI. CDR3 nucleotide sequence: TGTGCCAGCAGGGGACAGGGGGTAATTGGCACAGATACGCAGTATTTT. Its protein product is CASRGQGVIGTDTQYF.

The rearrangement links TRBV30 to TRBJ1-2, with TRBD1 as a possible D gene (6 bases). Trimming shortened V by 1 base and J by 6 bases, and 24 bases separated the two germline ends. The CDR3 extends over 17 amino acids. Per germline, CDR1 GTSNPN and CDR2 SVGIG (reference sequence). CDR3 residues: CAWSAGAWTGGDDGYTF. CDR3 bases: TGTGCCTGGAGTGCAGGGGCCTGGACGGGGGGCGACGATGGCTACACCTTC.

The chain has TRBV6-1 and TRBJ1-5; D may be TRBD1 (6 bases). CDR3 length: 16 residues. Germline V gives CDR1 MNHNS, CDR2 SASEGT. Trimming cost V 2 bases and J 2 bases, with 13 bases left between them. Here the CDR3 reads CASSELRGLRNQPQHF. CDR3 bases: TGTGCCAGCAGTGAATTGAGGGGGTTGCGCAATCAGCCCCAGCATTTT.

The chain has TRBV27 and TRBJ2-2; 7 positions match TRBD2. In germline, CDR1 is MNHEY, CDR2 SMNVEV (reference sequence). CDR3 length: 17 amino acids. V was clipped by 5 bases and J by 0 bases; unmatched bases: 9. In DNA form, the CDR3 reads TGTGCCAGCAGTAAAACGGCGGGGGACTCGAACACCGGGGAGCTGTTTTTT. This gives the protein CASSKTAGDSNTGELFF.

This chain uses TRBV10-3 with TRBJ1-2, with D perhaps TRBD1 (5 bases). Per germline, CDR1 ENHRY and CDR2 SYGVKD. CDR3 length: 15 residues. The V gene lost 3 bases and the J gene lost 1 base, with 12 bases spanning the gap. The CDR3 DNA follows: TGTGCCATCAGTGATATCGGGGCCTATAACTATGGCTACACCTTC. As protein: CAISDIGAYNYGYTF.

This clone was detected a few times. The rearrangement uses TRBV6-1 and TRBJ1-5, with TRBD1 as a possible D gene (5 bases). The CDR3 length is 15 residues. From germline, CDR1 is MNHNS and CDR2 SASEGT. V lost 4 bases, J lost 4 bases, and 14 bases lay in between. The CDR3 is CASSGPGAGNQPQHF. CDR3 nucleotide sequence: TGTGCCAGCAGTGGTCCCGGGGCAGGAAATCAGCCCCAGCATTTT.

As for this clone: Other nucleotide sequences in the sample specify the same CDR3. V is TRBV13 and J is TRBJ2-7; D could derive from TRBD1 or TRBD2 (5 bases each). Germline V gene lookup returns CDR1 PRHDT and CDR2 FYEKMQ (reference sequence). Trimming took off 0 bases at V and 3 bases at J, with 6 bases between the two ends. This CDR3 comprises 13 residues. The chain's CDR3 is CASSLGGDYEQYF. The CDR3 DNA reads TGTGCCAGCAGCTTAGGGGGGGACTACGAGCAGTACTTC.

The rearrangement links TRBV28 to TRBJ2-7, with 7 bases aligning to TRBD2. With 3 bases clipped from V and 2 bases from J, the junction kept 4 bases outside the gene matches. The CDR3 loop spans 14 amino acids. Germline CDR1 MDHEN, CDR2 SYDVKM. CDR3 DNA sequence: TGTGCCAGCAGTTTGGAGCGGGGCCCCTACGAGCAGTACTTC. Its translation is CASSLERGPYEQYF.

The V call is TRBV19, the J call TRBJ2-7; D is uncertain. Trimming pared 3 bases from V and 7 bases from J, leaving 19 bases between. The CDR3 runs 15 residues. Germline values: CDR1 LNHDA, CDR2 SQIVND (reference sequence). The CDR3 spells CASSIPHSTYDEQYF. In nucleotides, the CDR3 is TGTGCCAGTAGTATTCCCCACAGTACCTACGATGAGCAGTACTTC.

Here the CDR3 reads CASSQDGGQSYNEQFF. DNA for the CDR3: TGCGCCAGCAGCCAAGATGGGGGACAGTCCTACAATGAGCAGTTCTTC. V usage is TRBV4-1 and J usage is TRBJ2-1, with 7 bases lining up with TRBD1. The CDR3 length is 16 residues. J lost 1 base, V lost 0 bases, and 3 bases had no gene match. CDR1 is MGHRA and CDR2 is YSYEKL in the germline V gene.

V gene TRBV25-1 combines with J gene TRBJ2-7; D is unresolved. The CDR3 length is 13 residues. The germline gives CDR1 MGHDK, CDR2 SYGVNS. Deletions cut 7 bases from V and 0 bases from J, with 10 bases between. The CDR3 protein is CASKGSPSYEQYF. The CDR3 bases are TGTGCCAGCAAAGGCAGCCCCTCCTACGAGCAGTACTTC.

This clone occurred once. The J gene is TRBJ1-5, the V gene TRBV28; possible D gene TRBD1, 5 bases. CDR3 length: 18 amino acids. The germline gives CDR1 MDHEN, CDR2 SYDVKM. The V end was cut by 1 base, the J end by 0 bases, with 16 bases between. Written as DNA, the CDR3 is TGTGCCAGCAGTTTATTAATTGGGACGGTGGATAGCAATCAGCCCCAGCATTTT. It codes for CASSLLIGTVDSNQPQHF.

The V and J genes are TRBV9 and TRBJ2-1; D call uncertain. CDR1 SGDLS and CDR2 YYNGEE come from the germline V gene. This CDR3 comprises 15 residues. V was trimmed by 0 bases and J by 1 base, leaving 8 bases between them. The CDR3 nucleotides read TGTGCCAGCAGCGTAGAGAGCCGGTCCTACAATGAGCAGTTCTTC. Translation gives CASSVESRSYNEQFF.

The chain couples TRBV4-1 to TRBJ1-3, with D unclear. The CDR3 loop spans 14 amino acids. CDR1 is MGHRA, CDR2 YSYEKL, per germline. Between the trimmed V and J ends, which lost 0 bases and 2 bases, there was a span of 5 bases. Here the CDR3 reads CASSQDKAGNTIYF. CDR3 DNA: TGCGCCAGCAGCCAAGATAAGGCTGGAAACACCATATATTTT.

This chain uses TRBV15 with TRBJ2-1; D is possibly TRBD1 (6 bases). CDR3 length equals 16 residues. V lost 1 base and J lost 1, with 11 bases in between. The germline V gene has CDR1 LNHNV and CDR2 YYDKDF (reference sequence). The CDR3 DNA follows: TGTGCCACCAGCAGAGCGAGCAGGGGTTCCTACAATGAGCAGTTCTTC. It specifies CATSRASRGSYNEQFF.

V gene TRBV14 combines with J gene TRBJ1-1; TRBD1 is a possible D gene (6 bases). The CDR3 spans 13 residues. V was cut by 5 bases and J by 4 bases, with 11 bases left in between. Per the germline V gene, CDR1 is SGHDN and CDR2 is FVKESK. CDR3 nucleotides: TGTGCCAGCAGCAGTGAAGGGGGCACTGAAGCTTTCTTT. As protein: CASSSEGGTEAFF.

This clone was detected only a few times. The rearrangement links TRBV7-6 to TRBJ2-2, with no clear D. Germline-derived CDR1 and CDR2 are SGHVS and FNYEAQ. V lost 6 bases and J lost 5, with 13 bases in between. CDR3 size: 14 residues. CDR3 protein: CASRPTSGTGELFF. CDR3 in DNA: TGTGCCAGCAGACCAACGAGTGGGACCGGGGAGCTGTTTTTT.

V is TRBV25-1 and J is TRBJ2-7; the match to TRBD2 covers 10 bases. The CDR3 is made up of 16 amino acids. Losses at the gene ends were 4 bases for V and 2 bases for J; bases not matched to a gene: 8. From germline, CDR1 is MGHDK and CDR2 SYGVNS. This CDR3 is CASSGPSGSVPYEQYF. The CDR3 region has the DNA TGTGCCAGCAGTGGACCTAGCGGGAGCGTCCCCTACGAGCAGTACTTC.

This chain uses TRBV7-9 with TRBJ1-2; 7 bases fit TRBD1. The CDR3 has 16 residues. The V segment lost 1 base and the J segment 6 bases; nucleotides outside the gene matches: 11. Germline CDR1 and CDR2: SEHNR and FQNEAQ (reference sequence). The CDR3 is CASSLDPGGFVDGYTF. The CDR3 region has the DNA TGTGCCAGCAGCTTAGATCCAGGGGGGTTTGTGGATGGCTACACCTTC.

This clone was recorded once. This chain joins TRBV6-6 and TRBJ2-2, with 7 nucleotides matching TRBD2. J lost 6 bases, V lost 5 bases, and 9 bases had no gene match. The CDR3 is made up of 15 amino acids. In germline, CDR1 is MNHNY, CDR2 SVGAGI (reference sequence). For the CDR3, the DNA is TGTGCCAGCAGTCCCCGACTAGCTCTCCCCGGGGAGCTGTTTTTT. It codes for CASSPRLALPGELFF.

The chain joins TRBV29-1 to TRBJ2-2, with D maybe TRBD1 (6 bases). The V gene's germline CDR1 is SQVTM and CDR2 ANQGSEA. CDR3 length: 15 residues. Trimming cost V 3 bases and J 0 bases, with 11 bases left between them. The chain's CDR3 is CSVDPGTTNTGELFF. The CDR3 DNA follows: TGCAGCGTTGACCCCGGGACAACGAACACCGGGGAGCTGTTTTTT.

The chain employs TRBV11-2 and TRBJ2-7; TRBD2 matches 7 bases. The CDR3 runs to 14 residues. The V gene end was trimmed by 3 bases and the J gene end by 3 bases; junction bases not matched to a gene: 5. The V gene's germline CDR1 is SGHAT and CDR2 FQNNGV. The chain's CDR3 is CASSFLSGGYEQYF. The CDR3, as DNA: TGTGCCAGCAGCTTCCTTTCGGGGGGCTACGAGCAGTACTTC.

The chain joins TRBV5-6 to TRBJ1-5, with D perhaps matching TRBD1 (6 bases). Trimming left V 0 bases short and J 5 bases short, with 12 bases between. This CDR3 is 15 amino acids long. Germline-derived CDR1 and CDR2 are SGHDT and YYEEEE. CDR3 loop: CASSLGTGSHQPQHF. The CDR3 nucleotides read TGTGCCAGCAGCTTGGGAACAGGGAGCCATCAGCCCCAGCATTTT.

The CDR3, as DNA: TGCGCCAGCAGCCAAGTTCATGGGATGGACAGGGGGGCCTACGAGCAGTACTTC. This gives the protein CASSQVHGMDRGAYEQYF. This chain connects TRBV4-1 to TRBJ2-7; 10 bases map to TRBD1. In germline, CDR1 is MGHRA, CDR2 YSYEKL. This CDR3 region has 18 residues. Trimming cost V 1 base and J 2 bases; bases outside gene matches: 11.

J is TRBJ1-3 and V is TRBV7-2, with D possibly being TRBD1 (5 bases). V lost 8 bases, J lost 0 bases, and 5 bases lay in between. This CDR3 has 12 amino acids. Germline assignment: CDR1 SGHTA and CDR2 FQGNSA. This CDR3 reads CASGGSGNTIYF. CDR3 sequence (DNA): TGTGCCAGCGGGGGCTCTGGAAACACCATATATTTT.